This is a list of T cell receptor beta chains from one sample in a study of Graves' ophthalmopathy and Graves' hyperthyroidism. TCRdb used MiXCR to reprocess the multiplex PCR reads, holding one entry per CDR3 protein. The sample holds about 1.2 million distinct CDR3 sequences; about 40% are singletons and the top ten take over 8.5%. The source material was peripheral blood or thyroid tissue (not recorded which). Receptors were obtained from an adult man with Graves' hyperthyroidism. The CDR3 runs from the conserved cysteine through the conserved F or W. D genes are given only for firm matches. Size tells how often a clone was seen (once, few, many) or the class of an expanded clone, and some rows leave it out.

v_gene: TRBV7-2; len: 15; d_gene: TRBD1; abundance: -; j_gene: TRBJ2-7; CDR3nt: TGTGCCAGCAGCGACGGGGACAGGGTAGCCTACGAGCAGTACTTC; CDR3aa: CASSDGDRVAYEQYF
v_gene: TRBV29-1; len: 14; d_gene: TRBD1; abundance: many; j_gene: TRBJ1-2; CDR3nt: TGCAGCGTTCAAACAGGGGGCGCCAGCTATGGCTACACCTTC; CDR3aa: CSVQTGGASYGYTF
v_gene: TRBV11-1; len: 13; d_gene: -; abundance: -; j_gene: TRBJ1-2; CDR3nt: TGTGCCCAAGCCTGGGGAGCTAACTATGGCTACACCTTC; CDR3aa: CAQAWGANYGYTF
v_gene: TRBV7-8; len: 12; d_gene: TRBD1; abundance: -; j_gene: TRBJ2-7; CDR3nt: TGTGCCAGCAGCCCTCGACAGGGCGGGCAGTACTTC; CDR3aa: CASSPRQGGQYF
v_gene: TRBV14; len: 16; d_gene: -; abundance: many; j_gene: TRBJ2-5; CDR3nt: TGTGCCAGCAGCCAAGGGAGCGCAGCTAGCCAAGAGACCCAGTACTTC; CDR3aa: CASSQGSAASQETQYF
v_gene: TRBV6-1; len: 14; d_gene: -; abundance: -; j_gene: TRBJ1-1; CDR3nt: TGTGCCAGCAGTCCACAGACAGCGAACGCTGAAGCTTTCTTT; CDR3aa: CASSPQTANAEAFF
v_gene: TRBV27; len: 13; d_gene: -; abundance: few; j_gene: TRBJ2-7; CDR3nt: TGTGCCACCAGTGTTTGGCAGGATGGTCAGCAGTACTTC; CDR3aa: CATSVWQDGQQYF
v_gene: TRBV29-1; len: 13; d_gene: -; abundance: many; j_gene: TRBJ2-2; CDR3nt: TGCAGCGTTCGGAGATCGGACACCGGGGAGCTGTTTTTT; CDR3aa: CSVRRSDTGELFF
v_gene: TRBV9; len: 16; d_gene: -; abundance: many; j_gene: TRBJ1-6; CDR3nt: TGTGCCAGCAGCCGTTCCGCCGCGGCGTATAATTCACCCCTCCACTTT; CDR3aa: CASSRSAAAYNSPLHF
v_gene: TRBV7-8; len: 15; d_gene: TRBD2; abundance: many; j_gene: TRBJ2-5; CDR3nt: TGTGCCAGCAGCCACCGGGGGGGAGCACAAGAGACCCAGTACTTC; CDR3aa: CASSHRGGAQETQYF
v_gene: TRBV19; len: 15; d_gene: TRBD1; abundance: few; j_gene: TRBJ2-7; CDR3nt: TGTGCCAGTAGTCCCACAGGGGGATCGTTCGACGAGCAGTACTTC; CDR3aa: CASSPTGGSFDEQYF
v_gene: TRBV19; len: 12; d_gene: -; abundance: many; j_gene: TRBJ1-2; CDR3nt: TGTGCCAGTAGTGCGATTTGGCATGGCTACACCTTC; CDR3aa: CASSAIWHGYTF
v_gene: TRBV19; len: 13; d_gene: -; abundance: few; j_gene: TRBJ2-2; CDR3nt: TGTGCCAGTAGTATATCAGAATCCGGGGAGCTGTTTTTT; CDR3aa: CASSISESGELFF
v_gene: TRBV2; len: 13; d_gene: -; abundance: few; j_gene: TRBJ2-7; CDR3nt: TGTGCCAGCAGTGTGGGAGGAATGGACGAGCAGTACTTC; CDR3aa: CASSVGGMDEQYF
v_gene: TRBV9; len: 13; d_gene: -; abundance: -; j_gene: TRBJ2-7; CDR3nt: TGTGCCAGCAGCGTAGGTGTGGGCTACGAGCAGTACTTC; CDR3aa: CASSVGVGYEQYF
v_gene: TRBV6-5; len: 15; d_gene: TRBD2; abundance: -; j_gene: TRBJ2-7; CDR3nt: TGTGCCAGCAGTTACTCAAGCGGGAGCTTCAACGAGCAGTACTTC; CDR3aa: CASSYSSGSFNEQYF
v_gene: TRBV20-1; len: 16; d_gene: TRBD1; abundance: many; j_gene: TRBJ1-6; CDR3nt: TGCAGTGCTAGAGCCAAACCAGGGGGCCAGGGTTCACCCCTCCACTTT; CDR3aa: CSARAKPGGQGSPLHF
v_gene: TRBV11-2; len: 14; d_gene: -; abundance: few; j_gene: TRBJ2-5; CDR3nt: TGTGCCAGCAGCTGGAGGCGGGTCCAAGAGACCCAGTACTTC; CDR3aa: CASSWRRVQETQYF
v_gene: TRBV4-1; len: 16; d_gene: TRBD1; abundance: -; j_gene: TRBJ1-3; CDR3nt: TGCGCCAGCAGCCAAGCAGCCACAGGGGGCGCGAACACCATATATTTT; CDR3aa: CASSQAATGGANTIYF
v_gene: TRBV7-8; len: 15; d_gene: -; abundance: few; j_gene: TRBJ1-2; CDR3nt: TGTGCCGGCAGCTTAGTCAGTCCCGGGACATCTGGCTACACCTTC; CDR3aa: CAGSLVSPGTSGYTF
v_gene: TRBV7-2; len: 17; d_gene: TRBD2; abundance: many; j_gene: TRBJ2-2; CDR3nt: TGTGCCAGCAGCTTTCCTAGCGGGAGCGCGAACACCGGGGAGCTGTTTTTT; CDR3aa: CASSFPSGSANTGELFF
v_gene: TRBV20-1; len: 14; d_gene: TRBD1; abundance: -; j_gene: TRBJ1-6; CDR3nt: TGCAGTGCTACAGGGGGGCCGGATAATTCACCCCTCCACTTT; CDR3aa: CSATGGPDNSPLHF
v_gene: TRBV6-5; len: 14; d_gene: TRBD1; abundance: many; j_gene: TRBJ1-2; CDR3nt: TGTGCCAGCAGCCGCCGGGACAGGGGCCAAGGCTACACCTTC; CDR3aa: CASSRRDRGQGYTF
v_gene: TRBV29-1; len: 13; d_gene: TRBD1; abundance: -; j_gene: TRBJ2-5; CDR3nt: TGCAGCTCGGGACAGGGGGCGGGAGAGACCCAGTACTTC; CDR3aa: CSSGQGAGETQYF
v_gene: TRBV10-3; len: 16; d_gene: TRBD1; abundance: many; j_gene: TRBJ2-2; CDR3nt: TGTGCCATCAACGATGACAGGGGGCTAGACACCGGGGAGCTGTTTTTT; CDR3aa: CAINDDRGLDTGELFF
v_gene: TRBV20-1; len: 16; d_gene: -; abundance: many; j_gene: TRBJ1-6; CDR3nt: TGCAGTGCTAGACCCCGGGGAGGGAGCTATAATTCACCCCTCCACTTT; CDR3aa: CSARPRGGSYNSPLHF
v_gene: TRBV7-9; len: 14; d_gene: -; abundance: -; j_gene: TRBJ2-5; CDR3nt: TGTGCCAGCAGAACCCGGGACGGCTCCCGGACCCAGTACTTC; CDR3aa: CASRTRDGSRTQYF
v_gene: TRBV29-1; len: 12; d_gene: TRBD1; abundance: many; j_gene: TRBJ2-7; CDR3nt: TGCAGTGGGGGACAGTCGTCCTACGAGCAGTACTTC; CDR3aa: CSGGQSSYEQYF
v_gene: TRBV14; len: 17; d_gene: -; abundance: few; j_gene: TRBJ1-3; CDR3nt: TGTGCCAGCAGCCAAGATGTCAGGACCCACCTTGGAAACACCATATATTTT; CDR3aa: CASSQDVRTHLGNTIYF
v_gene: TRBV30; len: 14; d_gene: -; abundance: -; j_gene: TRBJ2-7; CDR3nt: TGTGCCTGGAGGGACCCCACGACTTCCAACGAGCAGTACTTC; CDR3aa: CAWRDPTTSNEQYF
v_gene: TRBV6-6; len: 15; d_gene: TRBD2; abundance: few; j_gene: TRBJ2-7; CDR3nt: TGTGCCAGCAGTACACTAGCGCAAAGTACCTACGAGCAGTACTTC; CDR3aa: CASSTLAQSTYEQYF
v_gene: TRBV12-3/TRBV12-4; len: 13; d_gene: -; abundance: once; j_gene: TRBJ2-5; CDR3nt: TGTGCCGGCAGTTTATTACAGCAAGAGACCCAGTACTTC; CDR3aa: CAGSLLQQETQYF
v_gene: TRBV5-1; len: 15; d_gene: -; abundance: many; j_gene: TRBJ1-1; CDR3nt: TGCGCCAGCAGCTCCCGGGGGACGATGAACACTGAAGCTTTCTTT; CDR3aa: CASSSRGTMNTEAFF
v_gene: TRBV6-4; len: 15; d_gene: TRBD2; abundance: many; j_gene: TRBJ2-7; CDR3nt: TGTGCCAGCAGTGTGGAGAGCGGGGCAACCTACGAGCAGTACTTC; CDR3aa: CASSVESGATYEQYF
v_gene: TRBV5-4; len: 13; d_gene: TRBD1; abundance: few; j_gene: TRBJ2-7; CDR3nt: TGTGCCAGCAGCGACAGGGTAAACTACGAGCAGTACTTC; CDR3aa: CASSDRVNYEQYF
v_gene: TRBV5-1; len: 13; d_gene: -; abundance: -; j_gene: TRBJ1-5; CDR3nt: TGCGCCAGCAGCTCGGGTTTTGAGCAGCCCCAGCATTTT; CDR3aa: CASSSGFEQPQHF
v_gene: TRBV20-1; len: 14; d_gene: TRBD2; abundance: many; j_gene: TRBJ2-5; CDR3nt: TGCAGTGCTAGAGGACTAGCGGGAGAGGAGACCCAGTACTTC; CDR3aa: CSARGLAGEETQYF
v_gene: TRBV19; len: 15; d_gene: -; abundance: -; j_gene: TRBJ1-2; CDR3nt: TGTGCCAGTAGTCCCCCAGGATACGTTAACTATGGCTACACCTTC; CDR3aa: CASSPPGYVNYGYTF
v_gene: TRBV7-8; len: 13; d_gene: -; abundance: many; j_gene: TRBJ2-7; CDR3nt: TGTGCCAGCAGCTCGCAGGGAGGGGGGGAGCAGTACTTC; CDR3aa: CASSSQGGGEQYF
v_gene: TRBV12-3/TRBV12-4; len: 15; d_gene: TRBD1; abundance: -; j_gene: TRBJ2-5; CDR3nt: TGTGCCAGCAGTCAAGACCAGGGGGCGGGTGAGACCCAGTACTTC; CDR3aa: CASSQDQGAGETQYF
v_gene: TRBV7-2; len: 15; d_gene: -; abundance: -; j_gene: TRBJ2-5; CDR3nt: TGTGCCAGCAGCTCGTGCATGGGGGTTAGGGGGACCCAGTACTTC; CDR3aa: CASSSCMGVRGTQYF
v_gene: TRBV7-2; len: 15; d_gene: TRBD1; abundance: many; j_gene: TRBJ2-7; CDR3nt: TGTGCCAGCAGCTTAGTCCCAGGGGGTGGGTACGAGCAGTACTTC; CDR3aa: CASSLVPGGGYEQYF
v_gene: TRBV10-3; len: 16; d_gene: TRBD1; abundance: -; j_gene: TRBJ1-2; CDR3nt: TGTGCCATCAGTGGTCGGGTGCAGGGGGCTGTCGGTGGCTACACCTTC; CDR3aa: CAISGRVQGAVGGYTF
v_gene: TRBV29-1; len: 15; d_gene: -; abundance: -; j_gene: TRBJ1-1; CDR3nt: TGCAGCGTTGAAGGTGGGCCGGGGGAGGTCACTGAAGCTTTCTTT; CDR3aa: CSVEGGPGEVTEAFF
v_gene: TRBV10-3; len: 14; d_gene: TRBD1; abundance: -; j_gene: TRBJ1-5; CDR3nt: TGTGCCATCGGAGGGGGGACAGGTGCAGGGACCCAGCATTTT; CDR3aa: CAIGGGTGAGTQHF
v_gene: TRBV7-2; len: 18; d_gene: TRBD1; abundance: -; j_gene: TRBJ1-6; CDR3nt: TGTGCCAGCAGCTTATGGGACAGGGCGCGACTTTATAATTCACCCCTCCACTTT; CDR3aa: CASSLWDRARLYNSPLHF
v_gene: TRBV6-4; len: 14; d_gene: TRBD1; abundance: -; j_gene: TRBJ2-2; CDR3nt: TGTGCCAGCAGAACGACAGGGGGGCGGTCGGAGCTGTTTTTT; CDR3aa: CASRTTGGRSELFF
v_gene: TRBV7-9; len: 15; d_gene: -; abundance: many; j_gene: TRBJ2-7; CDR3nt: TGTGCCAGCAGCTTAGCGACCGTCAAACTGGGGGAGCAGTACTTC; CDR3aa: CASSLATVKLGEQYF
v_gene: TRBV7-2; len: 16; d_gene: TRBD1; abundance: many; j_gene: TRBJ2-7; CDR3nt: TGTGCCAGCAGCCGGACAGGGAGTCTAAGCTCCTACGAGCAGTACTTC; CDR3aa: CASSRTGSLSSYEQYF
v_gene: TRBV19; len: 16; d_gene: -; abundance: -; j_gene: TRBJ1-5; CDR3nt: TGTGCCAGTAGTATAGGGGCGTCTAGCGGGAGTGAGACCCAGCATTTT; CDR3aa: CASSIGASSGSETQHF
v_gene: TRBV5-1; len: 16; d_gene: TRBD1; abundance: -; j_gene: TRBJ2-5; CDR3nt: TGCGCCAGCAGCGCGACCGGGACAGCGGACCAAGAGACCCAGTACTTC; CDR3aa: CASSATGTADQETQYF
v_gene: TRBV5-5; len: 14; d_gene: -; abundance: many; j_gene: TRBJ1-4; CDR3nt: TGTGCCAGCAGCTTGCCGCAGGTTAATGAAAAACTGTTTTTT; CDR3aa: CASSLPQVNEKLFF
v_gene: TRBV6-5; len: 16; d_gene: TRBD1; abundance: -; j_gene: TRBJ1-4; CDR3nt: TGTGCCAGCAGTTACTCTCCGGGACAGGGTAAAGAAAAACTGTTTTTT; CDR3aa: CASSYSPGQGKEKLFF
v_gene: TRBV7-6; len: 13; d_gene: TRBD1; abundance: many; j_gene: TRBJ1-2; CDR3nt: TGTGCCAGCGGACCCGGGACAGGGTATGGCTACACCTTC; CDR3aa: CASGPGTGYGYTF
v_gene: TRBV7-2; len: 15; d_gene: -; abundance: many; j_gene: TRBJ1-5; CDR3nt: TGTGCCAGCAGCCGTAAGACAGGAGCCAATCAGCCCCAGCATTTT; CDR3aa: CASSRKTGANQPQHF